A selection of T cell receptor beta chains follows, all from one sample in a study of shared T cell receptors in the human thymus. Generated by immunoSEQ multiplex PCR, the TCRdb table keeps only in-frame clones and is missing some. The sample carries approximately 760,000 clones, over 75% recorded once. The data also belong to a second study, concerning human thymus T cells.

Sequenced sample: thymocytes. Every receptor here comes from a girl younger than two with a congenital heart defect. Both conserved end residues are part of each CDR3. D genes are given only for firm matches.

d_gene,j_gene,v_gene,CDR3aa
TRBD1,TRBJ2-5,TRBV27,CASSLILPPNLHRGPKIETQYF
.,TRBJ2-5,TRBV7-8,CASSLPAGGAGEETQYF
TRBD2,TRBJ2-3,TRBV27,CASRPRLAGSQTDTQYF
TRBD1,TRBJ2-7,TRBV10-3,CAIRGTGLPSYEQYF
.,TRBJ1-2,TRBV4-2,CASSQPIWGGAKANYGYTF
TRBD1,TRBJ1-5,TRBV7-9,CASSLVGRGQGGNQPQHF
.,TRBJ1-5,TRBV19,CASSIGRDRGINQPQHF
TRBD1,TRBJ1-6,TRBV19,CASAHQGARYNSPLHF
.,TRBJ1-2,TRBV27,CASSPNGQHPTNGYTF
TRBD1,TRBJ1-2,TRBV6-4,CASSLLPGQGSYGYTF
TRBD1,TRBJ2-7,TRBV28,CASSGRTRTGATYEQYF
TRBD1,TRBJ1-4,TRBV11-2,CASSLVGTDDNEKLFF
.,TRBJ1-4,TRBV25-1,CASIAQGTNEKLFF
TRBD1,TRBJ1-6,TRBV5-1,CASSPPKAHQGANSYNSPLHF
TRBD1,TRBJ2-2,TRBV7-6,CASSSQLYFRGQNTGELFF
TRBD1,TRBJ1-3,TRBV11-1,CASSLERKGPGQGGNTIYF
TRBD1,TRBJ2-7,TRBV27,CASTRQGRYEQYF
.,TRBJ2-7,TRBV4-3,CASSQDRSGYTYEQYF
TRBD1,TRBJ1-1,TRBV29-1,CSVSQGVLAMNTEAFF
TRBD2,TRBJ2-2,TRBV5-5,CASSLRLAGENTGELFF
TRBD2,TRBJ2-3,TRBV5-1,CASSPRTSGNSSTDTQYF
.,TRBJ1-2,TRBV12-5,CASGSYRVRDGYTF
.,TRBJ2-7,TRBV21-1,CASRATGCEQYF
.,TRBJ2-5,TRBV11-3,CASGRGYQETQYF
TRBD1,TRBJ1-1,TRBV11-2,CASSPTPTGRRAEAFF
TRBD1,TRBJ1-2,TRBV4-1,CASSRRDRDAGYTF
.,TRBJ2-4,TRBV5-8,CASSLGRIPVLAKNIQYF
TRBD2,TRBJ2-3,TRBV27,CASSYLRAGGPSDTQYF
TRBD1,TRBJ1-1,TRBV2,CASSALYRGAFF
.,TRBJ1-5,TRBV28,CATRKAHYSNQPQHF
.,TRBJ2-1,TRBV27,CASKGGGANRDEQFF
TRBD2,TRBJ2-1,TRBV7-3,CASSLTLAGGHYNEQFF
.,TRBJ1-5,TRBV4-3,CASSLTPQGRHSNQPQHF